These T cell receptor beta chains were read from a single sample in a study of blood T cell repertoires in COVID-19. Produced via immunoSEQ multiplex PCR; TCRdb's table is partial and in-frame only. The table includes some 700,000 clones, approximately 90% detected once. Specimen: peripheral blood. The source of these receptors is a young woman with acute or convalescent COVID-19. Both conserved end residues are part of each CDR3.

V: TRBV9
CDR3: CASSNRQGFSYGYTF

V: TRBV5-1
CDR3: CASSSRGYYGYTF

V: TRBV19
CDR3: CASSIEGASLNTEAFF

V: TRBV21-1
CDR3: CASTVQGHSNVLTF

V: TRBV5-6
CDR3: CASSSTGTGDYEQYF

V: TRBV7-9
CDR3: CASSSTTGGYGYTF

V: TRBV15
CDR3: CATSRGTMGLWANQPQHF

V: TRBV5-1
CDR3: CASSDGRGTKDEKLFF

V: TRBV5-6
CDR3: CASRMPGRGYGYTF

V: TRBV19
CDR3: CASSTQGSNTEAFF

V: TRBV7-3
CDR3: CASSPSRGNEQFF

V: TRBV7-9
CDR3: CASSLDQANEKLFF

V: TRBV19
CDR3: CASSPTMRDRVSEGGYTF

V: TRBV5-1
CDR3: CASSFILATDTQYF

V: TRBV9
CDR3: CASSAGQVRTEAFF

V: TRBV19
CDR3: CASSIEAVRMNTGELFF

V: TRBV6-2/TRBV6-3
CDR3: CASSLDSYGYTF

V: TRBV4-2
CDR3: CASSQPGTDDYTF

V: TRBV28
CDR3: CASRGQGEGNQPQHF

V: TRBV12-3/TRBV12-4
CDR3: CASSRKSSYEQYF

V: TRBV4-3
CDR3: CASGPRGLGSGELFF

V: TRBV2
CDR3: CASKKEGAGEKLFF

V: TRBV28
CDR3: CASSGRDRHIGLNTEAFF

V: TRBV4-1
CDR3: CASSQDEGGLGNTIYF